This TCR beta chain was captured by sequencing in a study of blood T cell repertoires in COVID-19. The germline gives CDR1 MDHEN, CDR2 SYDVKM. CDR3 size: 17 residues. The V end lost 2 bases, the J end lost 0 bases, and 15 bases lay between the germline ends. The table came from immunoSEQ multiplex PCR; TCRdb's copy has only in-frame clones and leaves some out. The table shows 210,000 or so clones, with approximately 84% occurring only once. The chain is built from TRBV28 and TRBJ2-3; D uncertain. This clonotype originated in a woman aged 80 or older with COVID-19, enrolled during active disease. Sequenced: peripheral blood. The chain's CDR3 is CASSLIFVSSSTDTQYF. The CDR3 DNA reads as TGTGCCAGCAGTTTAATCTTTGTGTCGTCTAGCACAGATACGCAGTATTTT.